The clone carrying this T cell receptor beta chain appeared a single time. Its antigen is still unknown. Under the authors' procedure: For the immunoSEQ data, sequences were junction-only without quality scores, so filtering differed. TCRdb's copy holds only in-frame clones and misses some; the assay was immunoSEQ multiplex PCR. The D gene and trimming were derived from the DNA, and the V and J assignments and clone size from that table. The repertoire consists of about 1.5 million clones, with around 95% occurring once and the leading ten covering over 1%. This entry is derived from a study of shared clonotypes between healthy human individuals. About the study: CD4 naive and CD4 memory each took three plates per donor, while CD8 naive took two and CD8 memory one.

Study-level findings and limits: Between several donors, naive CD4 clonotypes were shared at a level of about 5%. How much donors shared clonotypes was expected to be affected by sequencing depth.

CDR1 LNHDA and CDR2 SQIVND come from the germline V gene (reference sequence). This CDR3 comprises 15 residues. V was pared by 5 bases and J by 7 bases, with 10 bases of the junction left unmatched. The chain recombines TRBV19 with TRBJ2-1, with 8 bases matching TRBD1. This receptor was taken from a man aged 25 to 40 in good health. The material sequenced was naive CD4+ T cells sorted from blood. The subset denotes: CD45RA+ positively selected. This chain's CDR3 is CASSPPQGARNEQFF. CDR3 sequence (DNA): TGTGCCAGTAGTCCCCCGCAGGGGGCTAGGAATGAGCAGTTCTTC.